This T cell receptor (beta chain) derives from a study of memory CD4+ T cells and cytomegalovirus serostatus. The data were produced by immunoSEQ multiplex PCR, yet TCRdb's version contains in-frame clones alone and is incomplete. This sample yields around 53,000 clones, of which roughly four fifths are seen a single time; about 0.82% belongs to the top ten. Single viable CD3+CD4+CD8-CD45RO+ cells were sorted as the memory CD4+ T cells. The CDR3 length is 15 residues. Germline-derived CDR1 and CDR2 are MDHEN and SYDVKM. The ends were cut back, 6 bases at V and 0 bases at J, with 12 bases in the middle.

This clonotype was obtained from an adult in good health and CMV-seronegative. The chain uses TRBV28 and TRBJ1-3; D call uncertain. Material for sequencing was memory CD4+ T cells from blood. The CDR3 loop is CASRNSDNSGNTIYF. The CDR3 DNA reads as TGTGCCAGCAGGAACTCTGACAACTCTGGAAACACCATATATTTT.